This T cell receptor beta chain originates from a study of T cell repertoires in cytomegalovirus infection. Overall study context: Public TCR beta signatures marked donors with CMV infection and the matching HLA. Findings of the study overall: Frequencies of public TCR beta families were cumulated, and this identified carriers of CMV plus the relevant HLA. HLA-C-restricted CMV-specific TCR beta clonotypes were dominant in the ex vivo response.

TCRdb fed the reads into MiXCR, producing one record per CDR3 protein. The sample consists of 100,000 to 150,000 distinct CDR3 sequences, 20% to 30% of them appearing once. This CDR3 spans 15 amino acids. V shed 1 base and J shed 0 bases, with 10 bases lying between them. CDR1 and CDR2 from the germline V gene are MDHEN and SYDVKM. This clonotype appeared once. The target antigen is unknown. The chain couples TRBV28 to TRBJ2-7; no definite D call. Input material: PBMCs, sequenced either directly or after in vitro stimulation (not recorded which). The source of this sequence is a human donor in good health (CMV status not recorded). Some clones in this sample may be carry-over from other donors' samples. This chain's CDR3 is CASSLYELSSYEQYF. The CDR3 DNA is TGTGCCAGCAGTTTATACGAACTCTCCTCCTACGAGCAGTACTTC.